The clone carrying this T cell receptor (beta chain) was recorded only once. The antigen is not known. The data belong to a study of PD-1 blockade in classical Hodgkin lymphoma. General study results and limits: CD4+ TCR diversity climbed significantly by C4D1, unlike CD8+ TCR diversity. Among the patients, those starting nivolumab under 1 year after ASCT were excluded. Prior therapy or disease activity may underlie the repertoire differences, whose causes remain undefined.

Method: immunoSEQ multiplex PCR; TCRdb's copy keeps in-frame clones and lacks some. There are roughly 8,000 clones in the sample; about 80% occur only once, and about 14% lies in the top ten. Relapse after autologous stem cell transplantation occurred in every patient, and brentuximab vedotin exposure varied. V was clipped by 2 bases and J by 1 base; unmatched bases: 4. The CDR3 is 16 amino acids. Per germline, CDR1 SGHTA and CDR2 FQGTGA. This clonotype was sampled from a human donor with classical Hodgkin lymphoma. This specimen consisted of peripheral blood mononuclear cells (PBMCs), obtained at baseline. This chain joins TRBV7-3 and TRBJ2-7, with 11 bases that match TRBD1. CDR3 nucleotides: TGTGCCAGCAGCTTAGCTGGGACAGGGGGTTCCTACGAGCAGTACTTC. Protein sequence: CASSLAGTGGSYEQYF.